The 6 T cell receptor beta chains below all came from one sample that was sequenced in a study of blood T cell repertoires in COVID-19. TCRdb's copy holds only in-frame clones and misses some; the assay was immunoSEQ multiplex PCR. Among a few hundred thousand clones listed, roughly nine tenths were seen once. The specimen was PBMCs or T cells enriched from blood (not recorded which). The receptors stem from a woman aged 45 to 65 who had been exposed to COVID-19.

The chain joins TRBV30 to TRBJ2-7; 8 bases map to TRBD1. The V segment lost 2 bases and the J segment 5 bases; nucleotides outside the gene matches: 17. From germline, CDR1 is GTSNPN and CDR2 SVGIG (reference sequence). The CDR3 is made up of 17 amino acids. CDR3 sequence reads: CAWSRLRTGLNFHEQYF. In DNA, the CDR3 is TGTGCCTGGAGTCGACTTCGGACAGGGTTAAATTTCCACGAGCAGTACTTC. The complete variable domain, with remaining parts taken from reference TRBV30 and TRBJ2-7, reads SQTIHQWPATLVQPVGSPLSLECTVEGTSNPNLYWYRQAAGRGLQLLFYSVGIGQISSEVPQNLSASRPQDRQFILSSKKLLLSDSGFYLCAWSRLRTGLNFHEQYFGPGTRLTVT.

In its sample, this clone was seen once. The chain has TRBV28 and TRBJ1-2; 7 bases match TRBD1. The CDR3 totals 16 residues. With 6 bases clipped from V and 2 bases from J, the junction kept 12 bases outside the gene matches. Germline V CDR1 and CDR2: MDHEN, SYDVKM. The CDR3 nucleotides are TGTGCCAGCAGCTACCCTCTTGGACAGGCGAACTATGGCTACACCTTC. It specifies CASSYPLGQANYGYTF.

The rearrangement uses TRBV5-1 and TRBJ1-5; D remains ambiguous. V shed 1 base and J shed 0 bases, with 8 bases lying between them. Germline values: CDR1 SGHRS, CDR2 YFSETQ. The CDR3 contains 15 residues. The CDR3 sequence: CASSLSGYSNQPQHF. Here the CDR3 DNA reads TGCGCCAGCAGCTTGTCGGGATATAGCAATCAGCCCCAGCATTTT.

The chain combines TRBV4-1 with TRBJ2-1; D ambiguous. Trimming took 4 bases from V and 6 from J, leaving 10 bases between them. The CDR3 loop spans 13 amino acids. Germline CDR1 and CDR2: MGHRA and YSYEKL. The CDR3 region is CASSLPGPNEQFF. Written as DNA, the CDR3 is TGCGCCAGCAGCCTTCCCGGTCCCAATGAGCAGTTCTTC.

This rearrangement joins TRBV28 to TRBJ1-2; no firm D call. CDR3 size: 17 residues. V was pared by 3 bases and J by 0 bases, with 17 bases between. The germline V gene has CDR1 MDHEN and CDR2 SYDVKM. The CDR3 bases are TGTGCCAGCAGTTTCCCCGGGATCGACACCTCTAACTATGGCTACACCTTC. It yields the protein CASSFPGIDTSNYGYTF.

This chain connects TRBV4-2 to TRBJ1-1; D is perhaps TRBD1 (6 bases). CDR1 is LGHNA and CDR2 is YNFKEQ in the germline V gene. CDR3 length: 17 residues. The ends were cut back, 1 base at V and 0 bases at J, with 15 bases in the middle. DNA of the CDR3: TGTGCCAGCAGCCAAGGGGGGGGGCTTCGGGTGAACACTGAAGCTTTCTTT. Protein product: CASSQGGGLRVNTEAFF.